This T cell receptor beta chain emerged from a study of CD8 T cells in ankylosing spondylitis. Study-level results: Disease-associated clones were reportedly significantly overrepresented in matched ankylosing spondylitis synovial fluid. Past research had described some motif variants in reactive arthritis synovial fluid and blood. A TCR beta motif of seven or eight highly homologous variants appeared characteristic of ankylosing spondylitis blood.

In this sample, this clonotype turned up many times. Its antigen is unidentified. Libraries for TCR beta were made by quantitative 5'-RACE with molecular barcodes. TCRdb re-called the 5' RACE reads with MiXCR, one entry per CDR3 protein. This sample has 350,000 or so distinct CDR3 sequences, with roughly 8% found just once. Deletions cut 3 bases from V and 4 bases from J, with 7 bases between. The CDR3 has 12 amino acids. The V gene's germline CDR1 is MDHEN and CDR2 SYDVKM. J is TRBJ2-7 and V is TRBV28; D not certain. The receptor was isolated from a male donor with ankylosing spondylitis. The specimen sequenced was blood, either unsorted or a sorted T cell fraction (not recorded which). CDR3 DNA: TGTGCCAGCAGTTTCCTATGGTACGAGCAGTACTTC. Its translation: CASSFLWYEQYF.